The clone carrying this T cell receptor beta chain was seen a single time. The data are from a study of blood T cell repertoires in COVID-19. The wider study: Sources were T cells, B-cell-depleted T cells, or PBMCs; the material itself was cDNA or gDNA.

In the original workflow: From reference gene primer amplification, estimates of nucleated cell counts were derived. Sequenced by immunoSEQ multiplex PCR; TCRdb stores in-frame clones only, minus some. That table is the source of V, J and clone size, and D and trimming were worked out from the DNA. The sample holds 350,000 to 450,000 clones; about 90% are singletons and the top ten take 1.2%. This CDR3 spans 13 amino acids. CDR1 and CDR2 from the germline V gene are SGHDN and FVKESK. Between the trimmed V and J ends, which lost 4 bases and 6 bases, there was a span of 13 bases. This chain joins TRBV14 and TRBJ2-7; possibly TRBD1 for D (7 bases). The sequence was obtained from a man aged 35 to 55 with acute or convalescent COVID-19. The specimen was peripheral blood. The CDR3 sequence is CASSRNRGGEQYF. The CDR3 nucleotides read TGTGCCAGCAGCCGGAACAGGGGAGGCGAGCAGTACTTC.